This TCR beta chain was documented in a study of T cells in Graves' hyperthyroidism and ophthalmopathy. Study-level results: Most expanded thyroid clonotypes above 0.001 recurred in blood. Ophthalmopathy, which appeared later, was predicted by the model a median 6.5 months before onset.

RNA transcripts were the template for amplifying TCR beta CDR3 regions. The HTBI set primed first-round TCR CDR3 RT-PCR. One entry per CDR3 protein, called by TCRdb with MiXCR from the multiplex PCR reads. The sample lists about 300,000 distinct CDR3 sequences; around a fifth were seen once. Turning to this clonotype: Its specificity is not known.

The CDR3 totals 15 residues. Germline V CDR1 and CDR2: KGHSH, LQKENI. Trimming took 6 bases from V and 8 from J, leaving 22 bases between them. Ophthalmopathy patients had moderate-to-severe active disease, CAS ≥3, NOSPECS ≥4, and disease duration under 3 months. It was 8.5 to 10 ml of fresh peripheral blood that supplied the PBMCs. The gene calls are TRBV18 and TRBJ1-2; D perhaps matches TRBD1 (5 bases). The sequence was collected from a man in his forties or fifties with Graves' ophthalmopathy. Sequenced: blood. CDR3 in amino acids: CASSSHPGPAEGYTF. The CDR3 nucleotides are TGTGCCAGCTCGTCTCACCCGGGACCTGCCGAAGGCTACACCTTC.